The 12 T cell receptor beta chains in this list originate from one sample, sequenced in a study of T-cell reconstitution after alpha-beta-depleted transplantation in children. The TCRbeta library was prepared with unique molecular identifiers. TCRdb re-called the PCR reads through MiXCR, storing one row per CDR3 protein. The profile shows about 500,000 distinct CDR3 sequences, about an eighth of them singletons. This sample comprised PBMCs, mostly from graft donor cells, obtained 180 days after TCRalphabeta/CD19-depleted stem cell transplant. These receptors came from a female patient aged 2-10 years who had a stem cell transplant for aplastic anemia, so the T cells may come from the graft donor.

The rearrangement joins TRBV13 to TRBJ1-1; no clear D gene. V lost 7 bases and J lost 5, with 17 bases in between. The CDR3 length is 14 residues. Germline assignment: CDR1 PRHDT and CDR2 FYEKMQ (reference sequence). The CDR3, as DNA: TGTGCCAGCACATTGAACCACGGCTTGACTGAAGCTTTCTTT. Amino acids: CASTLNHGLTEAFF.

Ten or more counts support this clonotype. The gene calls are TRBV20-1 and TRBJ1-5, with a weak D call TRBD1 (5 bases). The CDR3 runs to 13 residues. Germline loops: CDR1 DFQATT, CDR2 SNEGSKA (reference sequence). Trimming left V 4 bases short and J 3 bases short, with 10 bases between. The CDR3 reads CSAMWGPNQPQHF. In DNA form, the CDR3 reads TGCAGTGCTATGTGGGGACCCAATCAGCCCCAGCATTTT.

This clonotype was observed at least ten times. The genes are TRBV7-2 and TRBJ2-5; TRBD1 matches 9 bases. There are 15 residues in the CDR3. The V segment lost 5 bases and the J segment 5 bases; nucleotides outside the gene matches: 9. The germline V gene has CDR1 SGHTA and CDR2 FQGNSA. CDR3 amino acids: CASSLRTGEGETQYF. CDR3 coding DNA: TGTGCCAGCAGCCTCCGGACAGGGGAAGGGGAGACCCAGTACTTC. The complete variable domain, with remaining parts taken from reference TRBV7-2 and TRBJ2-5, reads GAGVSQSPSNKVTEKGKDVELRCDPISGHTALYWYRQSLGQGLEFLIYFQGNSAPDKSGLPSDRFSAERTGGSVSTLTIQRTQQEDSAVYLCASSLRTGEGETQYFGPGTRLLVL.

This clonotype was picked up a small number of times. The rearrangement uses TRBV3-1 and TRBJ2-7; 13 nucleotides align to TRBD2. Losses at the gene ends were 4 bases for V and 0 bases for J; bases not matched to a gene: 3. Germline V lookup: CDR1 LGHDT, CDR2 YNNKEL (reference sequence). CDR3 length: 16 residues. The CDR3 DNA reads TGTGCCAGCAGCCGGGGGACTAGCGGGAACTCCTACGAGCAGTACTTC. This translates into CASSRGTSGNSYEQYF.

The chain couples TRBV12-3 or TRBV12-4 to TRBJ1-1, with D unresolved. The CDR3 loop spans 12 amino acids. Trimming shortened V by 2 bases and J by 6 bases, and 7 bases separated the two germline ends. DNA of the CDR3: TGTGCCAGCAGTTTACTGGGCGCTGAAGCTTTCTTT. Translation gives CASSLLGAEAFF.

The J gene is TRBJ1-1, the V gene TRBV6-1; D may be TRBD1 (6 bases). This CDR3 has 15 amino acids. V dropped 5 bases and J dropped 0 bases, with 13 bases sitting between them. The germline gives CDR1 MNHNS, CDR2 SASEGT. CDR3 protein: CASSRTDRVNTEAFF. CDR3 coding DNA: TGTGCCAGCAGTCGGACAGACCGCGTGAACACTGAAGCTTTCTTT.

This clonotype was counted at least ten times. The CDR3 here is CASSLEQSSYNEQFF. CDR3 nucleotide sequence: TGTGCCAGCAGCTTGGAGCAGAGCTCCTACAATGAGCAGTTCTTC. The genes are TRBV11-3 and TRBJ2-1; D is unclear. The CDR3 runs to 15 residues. V gave up 3 bases and J gave up 0 bases, with 9 bases separating them. Per the germline V gene, CDR1 is SGHNT and CDR2 is YENEEA. Full variable domain (rest looked up from reference TRBV11-3 and TRBJ2-1): EAGVVQSPRYKIIEKKQPVAFWCNPISGHNTLYWYLQNLGQGPELLIRYENEEAVDDSQLPKDRFSAERLKGVDSTLKIQPAELGDSAVYLCASSLEQSSYNEQFFGPGTRLTVL.

The V gene is TRBV7-2, the J gene TRBJ1-1; 7 bases agree with TRBD1. CDR1 and CDR2 (germline): SGHTA, FQGNSA. J was trimmed by 4 bases and V by 0 bases; bases with no gene match: 8. CDR3 length equals 16 residues. This CDR3 is CASSLAYRGWGTEAFF. The CDR3, as DNA: TGTGCCAGCAGCTTAGCGTACAGGGGTTGGGGCACTGAAGCTTTCTTT.

The chain carries TRBV20-1 and TRBJ2-1; TRBD1 is a possible D gene (5 bases). The CDR3 is 14 residues long. The V gene lost 1 base and the J gene lost 2 bases, with 9 bases spanning the gap. CDR1 is DFQATT, CDR2 SNEGSKA, per germline (reference sequence). The CDR3: CSARVQTAYNEQFF. In DNA form, the CDR3 reads TGCAGTGCTAGAGTCCAGACAGCCTACAATGAGCAGTTCTTC.

This clonotype was picked up many times. CDR3 region: CATSRAGGRITDTQYF. The CDR3 bases are TGTGCCACCAGCAGAGCTGGCGGGAGGATCACAGATACGCAGTATTTT. The J gene is TRBJ2-3, the V gene TRBV15; 8 nucleotides match TRBD2. The trim removed 1 base at V and 2 bases at J, leaving 5 bases unmatched. Per the germline V gene, CDR1 is LNHNV and CDR2 is YYDKDF (reference sequence). The CDR3 has 16 amino acids. The full variable domain, with the rest looked up from reference TRBV15 and TRBJ2-3, is DAMVIQNPRYQVTQFGKPVTLSCSQTLNHNVMYWYQQKSSQAPKLLFHYYDKDFNNEADTPDNFQSRRPNTSFCFLDIRSPGLGDTAMYLCATSRAGGRITDTQYFGPGTRLTVL.

This chain links TRBV7-9 with TRBJ2-2, with D perhaps TRBD2 (7 bases). CDR1 SEHNR and CDR2 FQNEAQ come from the germline V gene (reference sequence). The CDR3 runs to 15 residues. V shed 5 bases and J shed 4 bases, with 14 bases lying between them. Here the CDR3 reads CASSGGGEGTGELFF. CDR3 nucleotide sequence: TGTGCCAGCAGCGGCGGGGGCGAGGGCACCGGGGAGCTGTTTTTT.

This clonotype was observed a handful of times. This chain links TRBV11-2 with TRBJ2-6; D could derive from TRBD1 or TRBD2 (5 bases each). This CDR3 has 20 amino acids. The germline V gene has CDR1 SGHAT and CDR2 FQNNGV. V was pared by 0 bases and J by 4 bases, with 22 bases between. The CDR3 here is CASSLEVLGRALQGANVLTF. CDR3 DNA: TGTGCCAGCAGCTTAGAAGTTTTGGGGCGGGCACTACAGGGGGCCAACGTCCTGACTTTC.